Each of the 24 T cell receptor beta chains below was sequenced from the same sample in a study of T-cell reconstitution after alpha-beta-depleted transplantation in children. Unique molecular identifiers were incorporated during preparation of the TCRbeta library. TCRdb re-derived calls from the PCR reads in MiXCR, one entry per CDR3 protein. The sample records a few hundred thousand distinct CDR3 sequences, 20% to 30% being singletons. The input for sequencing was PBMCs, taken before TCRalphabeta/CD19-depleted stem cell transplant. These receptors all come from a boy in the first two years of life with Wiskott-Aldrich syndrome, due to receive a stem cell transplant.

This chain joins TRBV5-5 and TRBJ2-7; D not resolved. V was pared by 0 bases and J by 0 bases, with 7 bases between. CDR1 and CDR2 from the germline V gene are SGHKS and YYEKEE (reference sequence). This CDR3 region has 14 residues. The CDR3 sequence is CASSLVIDSYEQYF. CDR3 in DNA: TGTGCCAGCAGCTTGGTGATAGACTCCTACGAGCAGTACTTC.

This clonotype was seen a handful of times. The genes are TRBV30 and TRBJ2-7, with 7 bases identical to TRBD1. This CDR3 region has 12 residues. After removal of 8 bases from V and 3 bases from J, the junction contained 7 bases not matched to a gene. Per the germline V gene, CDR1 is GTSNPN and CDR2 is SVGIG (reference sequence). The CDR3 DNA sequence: TGTGCCCAACCCCCAGGGGGCTACGAGCAGTACTTC. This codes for CAQPPGGYEQYF.

This CDR3 reads CASSLDGGRTDEQFF. The CDR3 DNA is TGTGCCAGCAGCTTAGATGGCGGGAGAACCGATGAGCAGTTCTTC. The rearrangement uses TRBV7-9 and TRBJ2-1, with TRBD2 matching 7 bases. The ends lost 1 base at V and 8 bases at J; junction bases unmatched: 8. The length of the CDR3 is 15 residues. Germline V gives CDR1 SEHNR, CDR2 FQNEAQ (reference sequence).

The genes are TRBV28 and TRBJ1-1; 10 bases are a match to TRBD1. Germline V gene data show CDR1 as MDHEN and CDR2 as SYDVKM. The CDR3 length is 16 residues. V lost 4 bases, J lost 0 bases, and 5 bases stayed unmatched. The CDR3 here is CASSSPGTGVNTEAFF. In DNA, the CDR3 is TGTGCCAGCAGTTCTCCCGGGACAGGGGTGAACACTGAAGCTTTCTTT.

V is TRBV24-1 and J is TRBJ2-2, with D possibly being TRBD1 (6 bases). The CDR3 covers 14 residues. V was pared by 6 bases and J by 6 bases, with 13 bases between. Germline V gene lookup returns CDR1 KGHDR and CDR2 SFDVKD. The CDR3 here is CATSNAGAAGELFF. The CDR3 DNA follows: TGTGCCACCAGTAACGCAGGGGCCGCCGGGGAGCTGTTTTTT.

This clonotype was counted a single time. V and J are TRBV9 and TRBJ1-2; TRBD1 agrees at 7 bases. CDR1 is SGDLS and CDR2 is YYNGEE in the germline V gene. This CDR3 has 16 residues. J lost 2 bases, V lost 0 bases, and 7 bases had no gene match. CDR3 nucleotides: TGTGCCAGCAGCGTAGAGGAGGGACAGACAAACTATGGCTACACCTTC. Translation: CASSVEEGQTNYGYTF.

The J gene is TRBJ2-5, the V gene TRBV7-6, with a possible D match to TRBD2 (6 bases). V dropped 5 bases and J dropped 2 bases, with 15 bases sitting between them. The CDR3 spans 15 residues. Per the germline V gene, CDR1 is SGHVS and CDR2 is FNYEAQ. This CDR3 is CASSGRLGLQETQYF. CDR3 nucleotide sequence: TGTGCCAGCAGCGGAAGACTAGGACTACAAGAGACCCAGTACTTC.

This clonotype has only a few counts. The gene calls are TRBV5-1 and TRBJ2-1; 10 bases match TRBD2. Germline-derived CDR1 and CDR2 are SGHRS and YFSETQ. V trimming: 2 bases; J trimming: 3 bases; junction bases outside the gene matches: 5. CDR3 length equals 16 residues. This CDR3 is CASSFASGGYYNEQFF. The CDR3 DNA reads TGCGCCAGCAGCTTCGCTAGCGGGGGTTACTACAATGAGCAGTTCTTC.

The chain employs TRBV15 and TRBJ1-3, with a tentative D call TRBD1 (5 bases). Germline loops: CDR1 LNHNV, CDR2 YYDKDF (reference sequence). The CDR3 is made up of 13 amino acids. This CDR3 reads CGLLGGRGNTIYF. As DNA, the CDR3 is TGTGGACTCTTGGGGGGAAGGGGAAACACCATATATTTT.

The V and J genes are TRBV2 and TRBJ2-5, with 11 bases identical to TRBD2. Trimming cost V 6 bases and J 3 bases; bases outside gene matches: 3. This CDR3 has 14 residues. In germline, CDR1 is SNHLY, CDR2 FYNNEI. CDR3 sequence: CASRGLAAKETQYF. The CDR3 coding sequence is TGTGCCAGCAGGGGACTAGCGGCCAAAGAGACCCAGTACTTC.

In nucleotides, the CDR3 is TGTGCCAGCTCGGGAGAGGGGGGGCAGTTCTTC. Translated: CASSGEGGQFF. The chain has TRBV2 and TRBJ2-1; D may correspond to TRBD1 or TRBD2 (6 bases each). The length of the CDR3 is 11 residues. Germline V CDR1 and CDR2: SNHLY, FYNNEI. Trimming shortened V by 8 bases and J by 12 bases, and 14 bases separated the two germline ends.

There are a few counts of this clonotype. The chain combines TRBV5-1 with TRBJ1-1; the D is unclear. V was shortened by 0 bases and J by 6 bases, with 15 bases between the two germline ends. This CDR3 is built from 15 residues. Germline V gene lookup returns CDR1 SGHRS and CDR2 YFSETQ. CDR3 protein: CASSLAPRLYPEAFF. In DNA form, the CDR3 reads TGCGCCAGCAGCTTGGCTCCCCGGTTATACCCTGAAGCTTTCTTT.

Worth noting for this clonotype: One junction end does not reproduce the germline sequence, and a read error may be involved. The DNA of the CDR3 is TGTGCCAGCAGGACTAATCCCGGGACTCCGAACTTC. Its translation is CASRTNPGTPNF. The chain joins TRBV28 to TRBJ2-7, with a weak D call TRBD2 (6 bases). This CDR3 is 12 amino acids long. Germline-derived CDR1 and CDR2 are MDHEN and SYDVKM.

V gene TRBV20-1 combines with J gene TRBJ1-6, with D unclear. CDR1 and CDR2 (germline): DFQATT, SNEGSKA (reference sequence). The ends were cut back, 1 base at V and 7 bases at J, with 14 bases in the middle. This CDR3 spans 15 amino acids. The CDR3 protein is CSARVAGRRNSPLHF. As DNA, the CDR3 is TGCAGTGCTAGAGTAGCTGGACGGAGGAATTCACCCCTCCACTTT.

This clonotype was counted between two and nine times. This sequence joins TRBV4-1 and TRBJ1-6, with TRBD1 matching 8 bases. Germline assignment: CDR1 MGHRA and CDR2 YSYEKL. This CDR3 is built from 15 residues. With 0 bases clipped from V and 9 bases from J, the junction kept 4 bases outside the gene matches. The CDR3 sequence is CASSQEDRGGSPLHF. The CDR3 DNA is TGCGCCAGCAGCCAAGAAGACAGGGGTGGTTCACCCCTCCACTTT.

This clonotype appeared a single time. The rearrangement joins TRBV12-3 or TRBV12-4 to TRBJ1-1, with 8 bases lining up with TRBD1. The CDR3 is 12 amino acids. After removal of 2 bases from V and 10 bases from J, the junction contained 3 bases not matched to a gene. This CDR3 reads CASSLSTGVAFF. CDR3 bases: TGTGCCAGCAGTTTATCGACAGGGGTAGCTTTCTTT.

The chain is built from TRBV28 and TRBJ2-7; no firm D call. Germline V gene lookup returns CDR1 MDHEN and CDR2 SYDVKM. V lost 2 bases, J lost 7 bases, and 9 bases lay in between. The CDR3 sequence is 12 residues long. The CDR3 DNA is TGTGCCAGCAGTTTAGCCCTTTCGGAGCAGTACTTC. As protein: CASSLALSEQYF.

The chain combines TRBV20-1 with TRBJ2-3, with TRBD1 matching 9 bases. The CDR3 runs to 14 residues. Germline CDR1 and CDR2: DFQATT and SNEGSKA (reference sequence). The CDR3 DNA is TGCAGCCTTTACCGGGACAGGGAAACAGATACGCAGTATTTT. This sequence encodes CSLYRDRETDTQYF.

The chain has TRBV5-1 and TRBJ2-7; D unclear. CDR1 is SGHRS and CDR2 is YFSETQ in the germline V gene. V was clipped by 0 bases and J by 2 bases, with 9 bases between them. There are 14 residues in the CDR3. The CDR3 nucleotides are TGCGCCAGCAGCTTGGCCCGAGAGGCCTACGAGCAGTACTTC. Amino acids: CASSLAREAYEQYF.

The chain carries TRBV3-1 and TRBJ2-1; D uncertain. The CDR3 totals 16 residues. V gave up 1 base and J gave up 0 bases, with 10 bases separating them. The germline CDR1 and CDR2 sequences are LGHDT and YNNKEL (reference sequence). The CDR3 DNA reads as TGTGCCAGCAGCCAAGGCGGCAGGAGCTCCTACAATGAGCAGTTCTTC. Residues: CASSQGGRSSYNEQFF.

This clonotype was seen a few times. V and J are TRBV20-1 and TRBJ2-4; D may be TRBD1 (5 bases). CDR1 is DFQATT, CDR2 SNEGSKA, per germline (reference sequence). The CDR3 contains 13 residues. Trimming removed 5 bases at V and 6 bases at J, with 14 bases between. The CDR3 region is CSAGTGNPNIQYF. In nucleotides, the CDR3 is TGCAGTGCTGGCACAGGAAATCCAAACATTCAGTACTTC.

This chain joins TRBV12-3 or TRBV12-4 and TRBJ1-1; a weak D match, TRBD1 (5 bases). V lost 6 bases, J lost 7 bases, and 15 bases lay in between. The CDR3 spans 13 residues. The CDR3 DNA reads TGTGCCAGCAGCCAAGTTGGACATCATGAAGCTTTCTTT. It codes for CASSQVGHHEAFF.

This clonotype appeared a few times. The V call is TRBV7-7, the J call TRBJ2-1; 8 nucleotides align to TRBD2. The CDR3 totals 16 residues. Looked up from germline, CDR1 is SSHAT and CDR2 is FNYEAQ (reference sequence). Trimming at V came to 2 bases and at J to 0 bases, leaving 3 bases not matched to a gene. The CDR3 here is CASSLTSGGSYNEQFF. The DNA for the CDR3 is TGTGCCAGCAGCTTAACTAGCGGAGGCTCCTACAATGAGCAGTTCTTC.

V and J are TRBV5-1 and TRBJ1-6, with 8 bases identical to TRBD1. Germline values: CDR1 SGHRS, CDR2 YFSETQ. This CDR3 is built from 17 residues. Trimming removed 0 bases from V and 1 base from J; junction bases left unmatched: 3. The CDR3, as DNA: TGCGCCAGCAGCTTGGATCAGGGGGCATCCTATAATTCACCCCTCCACTTT. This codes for CASSLDQGASYNSPLHF.